Listed below are T cell receptor beta chains from one sample, sequenced in a study of T-cell memory formation after mild COVID-19. From the 5' RACE reads, TCRdb called clonotypes with MiXCR, one entry per CDR3 protein. The table includes roughly 610,000 distinct CDR3 sequences, roughly 17% detected once. The material sequenced was PBMCs or a T cell subset sorted from them (not recorded which). The source of these receptors is an adult woman who had mild COVID-19 (a few samples of this study predate the infection). Cell type and time point are not known. Each CDR3 is given with its conserved first and last residue. Each record gives: V gene, clone size, J gene, D gene, CDR3 DNA, CDR3 protein. D genes are given only for firm matches. A clone size is listed for some rows: how often the clone was seen (once, few, many), or a class if it is expanded.

>TRBV20-1|NA|TRBJ2-3|TRBD2
TGCAGTGAGGGAGCGGGAAGCACAGATACGCAGTATTTT
CSEGAGSTDTQYF
>TRBV2|NA|TRBJ1-2|NA
TGTGCCAGCAGCCAGCTTGCGGGTGGCTACACCTTC
CASSQLAGGYTF
>TRBV6-1|NA|TRBJ2-5|NA
TGTGCCAGCAGTGCTGGGGAGGAGGAAGAGACCCAGTACTTC
CASSAGEEEETQYF
>TRBV5-1|NA|TRBJ1-2|NA
TGCGCCAGCAGCTTGGATGCGGGGCGGGATCGCTATGGCTACACCTTC
CASSLDAGRDRYGYTF
>TRBV6-2/TRBV6-3|NA|TRBJ1-6|TRBD1
TGTGCCAGCAGGACAGGGAGATCACCCCTCCACTTT
CASRTGRSPLHF
>TRBV23-1|few|TRBJ2-7|NA
TGCGCCAGCAGTCTGACGCCGACTGGAATAACCTACGAGCAGTACTTC
CASSLTPTGITYEQYF
>TRBV9|NA|TRBJ2-1|TRBD2
TGTGCCAGCAGAGCGACTAGCGGGACATACAATGAGCAGTTCTTC
CASRATSGTYNEQFF
>TRBV18|NA|TRBJ1-1|NA
TGTGCCAGCTCACCGGTCTTGAACACTGAAGCTTTCTTT
CASSPVLNTEAFF
>TRBV27|NA|TRBJ2-3|NA
TGTGCCAGCAGTTTAAACTACCCATCTAGCACAGATACGCAGTATTTT
CASSLNYPSSTDTQYF
>TRBV7-2|many|TRBJ2-7|TRBD1
TGTGCCAGCAGCTTAGGTGTCGGGACAGACTACGAGCAGTACTTC
CASSLGVGTDYEQYF
>TRBV12-3/TRBV12-4|few|TRBJ2-5|TRBD1
TGTGCCAGCAGCCTATGGACAGGGCAGCAAGAGACCCAGTACTTC
CASSLWTGQQETQYF
>TRBV9|few|TRBJ2-3|NA
TGTGCCAGCAGCCCCGAGGCTAGCGTTAGCACAGATACGCAGTATTTT
CASSPEASVSTDTQYF
>TRBV7-2|NA|TRBJ2-2|NA
TGTGCCAGCAGCCGCCTGGGCGGGGGCTCCGGGGAGCTGTTTTTT
CASSRLGGGSGELFF
>TRBV25-1|few|TRBJ2-5|NA
TGTGCCAGCAGTGAAGCCACTAGTAACGAAGAGACCCAGTACTTC
CASSEATSNEETQYF
>TRBV4-2|NA|TRBJ2-7|NA
TGTGCCAGCAGCCAAGAGGCAGGGGGGTACTACGAGCAGTACTTC
CASSQEAGGYYEQYF
>TRBV7-9|many|TRBJ1-3|TRBD1
TGTGCCAGCAGCTGGGACAGCTCTGGAAACACCATATATTTT
CASSWDSSGNTIYF
>TRBV7-9|many|TRBJ2-7|NA
TGCGCCAGCAGCTTGGACCGGGACGAGCAGTACTTC
CASSLDRDEQYF
>TRBV20-1|NA|TRBJ1-2|NA
TGCAGTGCTAGAGATCGGGTCAGTGGGAGCTTCGGTTACACCTTC
CSARDRVSGSFGYTF
>TRBV2|NA|TRBJ1-1|TRBD1
TGTGCCAGCAGTGAAGCCCGACAGGGTAGGACTGAAGCTTTCTTT
CASSEARQGRTEAFF
>TRBV7-8|NA|TRBJ2-2|TRBD1
TGTGCCAGCAGCTTAGCGGAGACAGGGAGCACCGGGGAGCTGTTTTTT
CASSLAETGSTGELFF
>TRBV5-1|NA|TRBJ1-1|NA
TGCGCCAGCAGCCTTAGTCTGACACAGAACACTGAAGCTTTCTTT
CASSLSLTQNTEAFF
>TRBV11-2|NA|TRBJ1-2|NA
TGTGCCAGCAGCTTAGAGTCAAGTACCTATGGCTACACCTTC
CASSLESSTYGYTF
>TRBV5-1|once|TRBJ1-1|NA
TGCGCCAGCAGCCAACAGGACAGCTTGAACACTGAAGCTTTCTTT
CASSQQDSLNTEAFF
>TRBV5-5|few|TRBJ1-2|NA
TGTGCCAGCAGCTTGGTGCAGGGTTTCGGTGCCTATGGCTACACCTTC
CASSLVQGFGAYGYTF
>TRBV25-1|many|TRBJ2-1|NA
TGTGCCAGCAGGCAAGGAGTTGAGCAGTTCTTC
CASRQGVEQFF
>TRBV7-2|NA|TRBJ1-4|NA
TGTGCCAGCAGCCGTCCCACAGGGCTGGAGACTAATGAAAAACTGTTTTTT
CASSRPTGLETNEKLFF
>TRBV11-1|NA|TRBJ2-1|NA
TGTGCCAGCAGCCCCTCGGACGGCCACAATGAGCAGTTCTTC
CASSPSDGHNEQFF
>TRBV7-3|NA|TRBJ2-2|NA
TGTGCCAGCAGCTTATGGTCCGGGGACACCGGGGAGCTGTTTTTT
CASSLWSGDTGELFF
>TRBV7-3|NA|TRBJ1-6|NA
TGTGCCAGCAGTAACGGACAGTATAATTCACCCCTCCACTTT
CASSNGQYNSPLHF
>TRBV12-3/TRBV12-4|few|TRBJ2-7|NA
TGTGCCAGCAGGGAGCAGGGGACCAGGGAGCAGTACTTC
CASREQGTREQYF
>TRBV3-1|NA|TRBJ1-3|NA
TGTGCCAGCAGCCAGGGGGAGATAGTTGGAAACACCATATATTTT
CASSQGEIVGNTIYF
>TRBV19|NA|TRBJ1-2|NA
TGTGCCAGTAGCCGAGGGACGGGGCTACTCTATGGCTACACCTTC
CASSRGTGLLYGYTF
>TRBV7-9|few|TRBJ2-3|NA
TGTGCCAGCAGCTTAGTGCGGGGGCCCACAGATACGCAGTATTTT
CASSLVRGPTDTQYF
>TRBV4-1|many|TRBJ2-7|TRBD1
TGCGCCAGCAGCCAAGGACAGGGGGCATACGAGCAGTACTTC
CASSQGQGAYEQYF
>TRBV11-2|NA|TRBJ2-5|NA
TGTGCCAGCAGCAAGGGTTCTGGGGCAGGAGAGACCCAGTACTTC
CASSKGSGAGETQYF
>TRBV5-1|many|TRBJ2-5|NA
TGCGCCAGCAGCTTGTCGGGGGCGGAGACCCAGTACTTC
CASSLSGAETQYF
>TRBV10-3|NA|TRBJ2-7|TRBD2
TGTGCCATCAGTGATAACAGACTAGCGGGAGTCGACCACGAGCAGTACTTC
CAISDNRLAGVDHEQYF